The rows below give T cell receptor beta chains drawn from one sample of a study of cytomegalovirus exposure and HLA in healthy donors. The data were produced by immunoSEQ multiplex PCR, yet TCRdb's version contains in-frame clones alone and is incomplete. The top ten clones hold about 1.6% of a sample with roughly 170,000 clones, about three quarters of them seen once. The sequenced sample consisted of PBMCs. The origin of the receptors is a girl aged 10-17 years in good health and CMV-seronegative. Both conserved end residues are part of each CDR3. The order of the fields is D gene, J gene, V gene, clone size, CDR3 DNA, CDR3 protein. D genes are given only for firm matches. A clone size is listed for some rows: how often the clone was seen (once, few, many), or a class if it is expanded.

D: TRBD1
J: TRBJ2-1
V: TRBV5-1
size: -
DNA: TGCGCCAGCAGCCCGGGACAGGGGGCGAACAATGAGCAGTTCTTC
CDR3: CASSPGQGANNEQFF

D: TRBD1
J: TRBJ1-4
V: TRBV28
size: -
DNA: TGTGCCAGCAGTTTTATTTCAGGGGGAAATGAAAAACTGTTTTTT
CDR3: CASSFISGGNEKLFF

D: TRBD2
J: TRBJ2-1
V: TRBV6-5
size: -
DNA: TGTGCCAGCAGTTACCTCCAAGGCGGGGGGCCGCAGTTCTTC
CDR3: CASSYLQGGGPQFF

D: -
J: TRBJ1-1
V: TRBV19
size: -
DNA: TGTGCCAGGAGATCAGGGTGGGGTGACACTGAAGCTTTCTTT
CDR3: CARRSGWGDTEAFF

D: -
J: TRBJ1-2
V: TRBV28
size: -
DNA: TGTGCCAGTAGTTTAGCGAGTTATGGCTACACCTTC
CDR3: CASSLASYGYTF

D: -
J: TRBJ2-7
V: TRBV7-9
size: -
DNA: TGTGCCAGCAGCGTACCTCCGGGTAGGAGCTCCTACGAGCAGTACTTC
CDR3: CASSVPPGRSSYEQYF

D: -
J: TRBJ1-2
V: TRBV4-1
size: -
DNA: TGCGCCAGCAGCCAAGACGGAGCAGGGGCCACAGCCTATGGCTACACCTTC
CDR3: CASSQDGAGATAYGYTF

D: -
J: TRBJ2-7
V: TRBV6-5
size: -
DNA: TGTGCCAGCAGTTACACAGCAGATCTACAGTTAGTAAGGCAGTACTTC
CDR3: CASSYTADLQLVRQYF

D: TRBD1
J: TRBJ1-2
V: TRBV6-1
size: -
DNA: TGTGCCAGGAGGGACAGTCGAGGCTACACCTTC
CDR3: CARRDSRGYTF

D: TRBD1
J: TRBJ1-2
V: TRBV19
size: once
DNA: TGTGCCACTAGGAAGCTGGACAGGGATGGTGGCTACACCTTC
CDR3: CATRKLDRDGGYTF

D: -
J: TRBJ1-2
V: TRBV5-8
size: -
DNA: TGTGCCAGCAGCCCCTCCTGGTCGCAGGATGGCTACACCTTC
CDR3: CASSPSWSQDGYTF

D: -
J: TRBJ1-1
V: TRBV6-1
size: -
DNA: TGTGCCAGCAGTAGCGGCCTCGTGAACACTGAAGCTTTCTTT
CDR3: CASSSGLVNTEAFF

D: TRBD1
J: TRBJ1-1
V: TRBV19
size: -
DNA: TGTGCCAGTATGGGGCCCACAGGGGGCAGGGCTGAAGCTTTCTTT
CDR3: CASMGPTGGRAEAFF

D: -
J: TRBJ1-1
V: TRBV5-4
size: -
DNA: TGTGCCAGCAGGGGGGGGCCTGAAGCTTTCTTT
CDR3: CASRGGPEAFF

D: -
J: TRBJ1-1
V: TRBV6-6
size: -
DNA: TGTGCCAGCACCTACCCCCCAGGGGACACTGAAGCTTTCTTT
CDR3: CASTYPPGDTEAFF

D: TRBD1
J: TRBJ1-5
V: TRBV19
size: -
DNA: TGTGCCAGTATCCCGGGACAGGGTGTTCAGCCCCAGCATTTT
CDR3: CASIPGQGVQPQHF

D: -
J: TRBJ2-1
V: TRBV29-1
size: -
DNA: TGCAGCGTTAACTCAGGGGTCCAGGGGGGCAATGAGCAGTTCTTC
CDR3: CSVNSGVQGGNEQFF

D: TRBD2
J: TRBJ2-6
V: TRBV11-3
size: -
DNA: TGTGCCAGCAGCCAGGGACTAGCGGGGGGGAGTGGGGCCAACGTCCTGACTTTC
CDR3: CASSQGLAGGSGANVLTF

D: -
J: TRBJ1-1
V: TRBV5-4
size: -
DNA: TGTGCCAGCAGCTTCGTAACAGGAATGAACACTGAAGCTTTCTTT
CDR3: CASSFVTGMNTEAFF

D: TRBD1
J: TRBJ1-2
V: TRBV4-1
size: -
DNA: TGCGCCAGCAGCCAAGAAGGGACAGGGGGCGCCTCTGGCTACACCTTC
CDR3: CASSQEGTGGASGYTF

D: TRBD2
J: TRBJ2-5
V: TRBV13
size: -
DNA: TGTGCCAGCAGCTTCCCCCGGGATAGCGGGGGGGAAGAGACCCAGTACTTC
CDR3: CASSFPRDSGGEETQYF

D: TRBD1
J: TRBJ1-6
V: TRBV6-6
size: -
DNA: TGTGCCAGCAGTCAGGGACAGGAGGGCAATTCACCCCTCCACTTT
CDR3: CASSQGQEGNSPLHF

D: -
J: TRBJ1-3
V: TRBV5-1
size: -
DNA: TGCGCCAGCAGCTCCATGGGGAGTTTCGGAAACACCATATATTTT
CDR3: CASSSMGSFGNTIYF

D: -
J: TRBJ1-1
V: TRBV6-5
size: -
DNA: TGTGCCAGCAGTTACTCGTCCTCGGAAGCTTTCTTT
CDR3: CASSYSSSEAFF

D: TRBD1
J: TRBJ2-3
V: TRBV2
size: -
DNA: TGTGCCAGCACCCTAGACAGGGGTAGCACAGATACGCAGTATTTT
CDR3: CASTLDRGSTDTQYF

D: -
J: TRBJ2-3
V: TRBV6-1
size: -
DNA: TGTGCCAGCAGCCCGGGAGCCGTTAGGACAGATACGCAGTATTTT
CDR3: CASSPGAVRTDTQYF

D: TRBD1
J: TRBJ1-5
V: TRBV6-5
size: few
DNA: TGTGCCAGCAGTTACGGGACAGGGGACAATCAGCCCCAGCATTTT
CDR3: CASSYGTGDNQPQHF

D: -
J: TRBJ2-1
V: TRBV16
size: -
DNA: TGTGCCAGTCGGAGCGGGCCCAATGAGCAGTTCTTC
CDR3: CASRSGPNEQFF

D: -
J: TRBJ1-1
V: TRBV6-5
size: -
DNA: TGTGCCAGCAGCACGCAGGTAGAAGCTTTCTTT
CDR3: CASSTQVEAFF